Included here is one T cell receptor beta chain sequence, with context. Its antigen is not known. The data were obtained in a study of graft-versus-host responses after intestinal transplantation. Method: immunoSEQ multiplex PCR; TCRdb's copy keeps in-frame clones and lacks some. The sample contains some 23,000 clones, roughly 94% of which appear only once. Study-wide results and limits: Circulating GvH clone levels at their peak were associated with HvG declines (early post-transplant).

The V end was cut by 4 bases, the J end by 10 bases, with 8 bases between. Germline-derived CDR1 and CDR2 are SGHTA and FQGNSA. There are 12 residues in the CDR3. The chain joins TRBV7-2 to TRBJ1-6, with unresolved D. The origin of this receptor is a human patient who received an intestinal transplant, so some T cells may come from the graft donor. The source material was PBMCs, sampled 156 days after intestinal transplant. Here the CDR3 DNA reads TGTGCCAGCAGCTATGAATTCTCACCCCTCCACTTT. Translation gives CASSYEFSPLHF.